This TCR beta chain was profiled in a study of T cells in Graves' hyperthyroidism and ophthalmopathy. The CDR3 regions of TCR beta were amplified from RNA transcripts. The HTBI set primed first-round TCR CDR3 RT-PCR. TCRdb reanalysed the multiplex PCR reads using MiXCR and keeps one entry per CDR3 protein. The top ten hold roughly 13% of the sample, which has hundreds of thousands of distinct CDR3 sequences, approximately 15% seen once. Ophthalmopathy cases met thresholds of Clinical Activity Score at least 3, NOSPECS grade at least 4 and duration under 3 months. Trimming stripped 5 bases from V and 6 bases from J, with 28 bases between. Germline CDR1 SGHVS, CDR2 FNYEAQ. The CDR3 length is 19 residues.

The receptor's source is a man younger than 30 with Graves' ophthalmopathy. The sample taken for sequencing was blood. V and J are TRBV7-6 and TRBJ1-4, with D maybe TRBD1 (5 bases). In DNA, the CDR3 is TGTGCCAGCAGCCCTACCTGGCAGGGTTTCCGAGGCGGGGATGAAAAACTGTTTTTT. Translated: CASSPTWQGFRGGDEKLFF.